The 22 T cell receptor beta chains below all came from one sample that was sequenced in a study of blood T cell repertoires in COVID-19. Sequenced by immunoSEQ multiplex PCR; TCRdb stores in-frame clones only, minus some. In the table there are 98,000 or so clones, roughly nine tenths of which are singletons. Source material: peripheral blood. These receptors came from a human donor in a cohort sampled during active COVID-19.

The chain combines TRBV15 with TRBJ2-1, with TRBD2 matching over 8 bases. CDR3 size: 17 residues. The ends lost 3 bases at V and 5 bases at J; junction bases unmatched: 12. Germline lookup yields CDR1 LNHNV and CDR2 YYDKDF (reference sequence). The CDR3 DNA reads TGTGCCACCAGCAGGGAAATATACGGGAGGGCGAACAATGAGCAGTTCTTC. It codes for CATSREIYGRANNEQFF. Filled out from reference TRBV15 and TRBJ2-1, the complete variable domain reads DAMVIQNPRYQVTQFGKPVTLSCSQTLNHNVMYWYQQKSSQAPKLLFHYYDKDFNNEADTPDNFQSRRPNTSFCFLDIRSPGLGDTAMYLCATSREIYGRANNEQFFGPGTRLTVL.

The chain employs TRBV19 and TRBJ1-2; no clear D. CDR1 and CDR2 from the germline V gene are LNHDA and SQIVND (reference sequence). Trimming removed 3 bases at V and 8 bases at J, with 13 bases between. The CDR3 loop spans 13 amino acids. Here the CDR3 reads CASSIGSGLGYTF. Here the CDR3 DNA reads TGTGCCAGTAGTATCGGCTCAGGCCTAGGCTACACCTTC.

The rearrangement joins TRBV9 to TRBJ1-1, with a possible D match to TRBD1 (6 bases). The germline gives CDR1 SGDLS, CDR2 YYNGEE. The CDR3 is 14 residues long. Trimming removed 0 bases at V and 2 bases at J, with 8 bases between. CDR3 nucleotides: TGTGCCAGCAGCGTAGTGACAGGAAACACTGAAGCTTTCTTT. It encodes CASSVVTGNTEAFF.

The gene calls are TRBV15 and TRBJ2-1; TRBD2 might be the D (6 bases). Germline values: CDR1 LNHNV, CDR2 YYDKDF (reference sequence). The CDR3 loop spans 12 amino acids. Trimming took 6 bases from V and 9 from J, leaving 12 bases between them. The CDR3: CATSTQTSEQFF. The CDR3 DNA sequence: TGTGCCACCAGTACTCAGACTAGTGAGCAGTTCTTC.

The chain links TRBV28 to TRBJ2-5; TRBD2 matches 7 bases. Germline assignment: CDR1 MDHEN and CDR2 SYDVKM. The CDR3 is made up of 16 amino acids. The V segment lost 6 bases and the J segment 1 base; nucleotides outside the gene matches: 11. CDR3 in amino acids: CASRSAGLGFQETQYF. CDR3 sequence (DNA): TGTGCCAGCAGGTCGGCTGGACTAGGCTTCCAAGAGACCCAGTACTTC.

J is TRBJ2-3 and V is TRBV28, with 8 bases matching TRBD2. V lost 1 base to trimming and J lost 3 bases; unmatched junction nucleotides: 9. Per the germline V gene, CDR1 is MDHEN and CDR2 is SYDVKM. The CDR3 runs 17 residues. The CDR3 here is CASSLFTGGRKTDTQYF. CDR3 nucleotides: TGTGCCAGCAGTTTATTCACTGGCGGGAGGAAGACAGATACGCAGTATTTT.

The chain has TRBV28 and TRBJ2-7, with 9 nucleotides matching TRBD2. The CDR3 has 16 amino acids. CDR1 MDHEN and CDR2 SYDVKM come from the germline V gene. The ends lost 6 bases at V and 5 bases at J; junction bases unmatched: 14. The DNA for the CDR3 is TGTGCCAGCAGGTGGGGGTCTAGCGGGATGGCTAACGAGCAGTACTTC. Its translation is CASRWGSSGMANEQYF.

This chain uses TRBV6-6 with TRBJ2-7; TRBD2 agrees at 7 bases. This CDR3 is built from 12 residues. The germline CDR1 and CDR2 sequences are MNHNY and SVGAGI (reference sequence). J gave up 2 bases and V 6 bases, and 1 base lay outside the gene matches. The CDR3 here is CASRGRAYEQYF. The CDR3 bases are TGTGCCAGCAGAGGGAGGGCCTACGAGCAGTACTTC.

This clone has only one observation. V gene TRBV27 combines with J gene TRBJ2-1, with 11 bases matching TRBD2. CDR1 and CDR2 (germline): MNHEY, SMNVEV (reference sequence). This CDR3 spans 14 amino acids. The J segment lost 6 bases and the V segment lost 5 bases, leaving 3 bases of the junction unmatched. The CDR3 DNA reads as TGTGCCAGCAGTGGACTAGCGGGCCCCAATGAGCAGTTCTTC. As protein: CASSGLAGPNEQFF.

The rearrangement links TRBV5-1 to TRBJ1-3; D is ambiguous. The germline V gene has CDR1 SGHRS and CDR2 YFSETQ. This CDR3 has 13 amino acids. Trimming removed 4 bases at V and 4 bases at J, with 9 bases between. CDR3 protein: CASSEASGNTIYF. The CDR3 coding sequence is TGCGCCAGCAGCGAGGCTTCCGGAAACACCATATATTTT.

The J gene is TRBJ2-3, the V gene TRBV6-2 or TRBV6-3; D is uncertain. The V end lost 3 bases, the J end lost 2 bases, and 9 bases lay between the germline ends. The CDR3 runs 14 residues. Germline V gene lookup returns CDR1 MNHEY and CDR2 SVGEGT. CDR3 sequence reads: CASSYGSPTDTQYF. The CDR3 DNA is TGTGCCAGCAGTTATGGCTCTCCCACAGATACGCAGTATTTT.

This sequence joins TRBV5-6 and TRBJ2-7, with D possibly TRBD1 on 5 matching bases. The CDR3 consists of 13 residues. CDR1 SGHDT and CDR2 YYEEEE come from the germline V gene. V gave up 2 bases and J gave up 2 bases, with 8 bases separating them. This CDR3 is CASSFWGAYEQYF. CDR3 DNA sequence: TGTGCCAGCAGCTTTTGGGGCGCCTACGAGCAGTACTTC.

The chain is built from TRBV2 and TRBJ1-1; D not certain. CDR1 and CDR2 (germline): SNHLY, FYNNEI. V lost 4 bases, J lost 7 bases, and 13 bases lay in between. CDR3 size: 13 residues. Written as DNA, the CDR3 is TGTGCCAGCAGTGTCCTGACTCATTATGAAGCTTTCTTT. Its protein is CASSVLTHYEAFF.

J is TRBJ2-2 and V is TRBV6-5; D is perhaps TRBD2 (7 bases). V lost 6 bases and J 5 bases, leaving 16 bases between the germline ends. There are 15 residues in the CDR3. The germline V gene has CDR1 MNHEY and CDR2 SVGAGI. DNA for the CDR3: TGTGCCAGCAGCCGCACAGGGAGGGCGACCGGGGAGCTGTTTTTT. It translates to CASSRTGRATGELFF.

The chain combines TRBV2 with TRBJ2-3; D is unclear. This CDR3 spans 13 amino acids. Germline-derived CDR1 and CDR2 are SNHLY and FYNNEI. V shed 1 base and J shed 6 bases, with 8 bases lying between them. The CDR3 DNA follows: TGTGCCAGCAGTGAAGGGCCCCAGGATACGCAGTATTTT. Encoded protein: CASSEGPQDTQYF.

The rearrangement uses TRBV9 and TRBJ1-4, with 12 bases matching TRBD1. The trim removed 4 bases at V and 11 bases at J, leaving 6 bases unmatched. Germline CDR1 is SGDLS and CDR2 is YYNGEE. This CDR3 comprises 14 residues. DNA of the CDR3: TGTGCCAGCAGCCCCCCGGGACAGGGGGCGAAACTGTTTTTT. This sequence encodes CASSPPGQGAKLFF.

The chain has TRBV7-6 and TRBJ2-1; 8 positions agree with TRBD2. J gave up 7 bases and V 1 base, and 9 bases lay outside the gene matches. This CDR3 comprises 16 residues. Germline V gene data show CDR1 as SGHVS and CDR2 as FNYEAQ. This CDR3 is CASSLEASGGRNEQFF. DNA of the CDR3: TGTGCCAGCAGCTTAGAGGCCAGCGGGGGTCGGAATGAGCAGTTCTTC.

The chain recombines TRBV19 with TRBJ2-1, with a tentative D call TRBD1 (5 bases). The CDR3 runs to 16 residues. Between the trimmed V and J ends, which lost 7 bases and 6 bases, there was a span of 22 bases. Germline assignment: CDR1 LNHDA and CDR2 SQIVND (reference sequence). The CDR3 DNA reads TGTGCCAGTACCACAGGCGGACCGGTGGTAGGCAATGAGCAGTTCTTC. It specifies CASTTGGPVVGNEQFF. Drawing the rest from reference TRBV19 and TRBJ2-1, the complete variable domain is DGGITQSPKYLFRKEGQNVTLSCEQNLNHDAMYWYRQDPGQGLRLIYYSQIVNDFQKGDIAEGYSVSREKKESFPLTVTSAQKNPTAFYLCASTTGGPVVGNEQFFGPGTRLTVL.

CDR3 in amino acids: CAISDPLAEPLDTQYF. Here the CDR3 DNA reads TGTGCCATCAGTGACCCACTAGCGGAGCCTCTAGATACGCAGTATTTT. This chain connects TRBV10-3 to TRBJ2-3, with 8 nucleotides matching TRBD2. V gave up 3 bases and J gave up 5 bases; unmatched junction bases: 10. This CDR3 is 16 amino acids long. Germline V gene data show CDR1 as ENHRY and CDR2 as SYGVKD.

The V call is TRBV27, the J call TRBJ2-2; TRBD2 might be the D (5 bases). The CDR3 length is 14 residues. Trimming shortened V by 2 bases and J by 7 bases, and 11 bases separated the two germline ends. CDR1 is MNHEY, CDR2 SMNVEV, per germline (reference sequence). Here the CDR3 DNA reads TGTGCCAGCAGTTTACGGCGGGTCTACGGGGAGCTGTTTTTT. This encodes CASSLRRVYGELFF.

This chain joins TRBV28 and TRBJ1-1; no reliable D call. V lost 3 bases, J lost 1 base, and 3 bases lay in between. Per germline, CDR1 MDHEN and CDR2 SYDVKM. The CDR3 has 12 residues. The CDR3 DNA is TGTGCCAGCAGTTTCAAGAACACTGAAGCTTTCTTT. It encodes CASSFKNTEAFF.

The V gene is TRBV28, the J gene TRBJ2-2; 8 nucleotides align to TRBD2. The CDR3 runs 16 residues. V lost 1 base to trimming and J lost 6 bases; unmatched junction nucleotides: 7. Looked up from germline, CDR1 is MDHEN and CDR2 is SYDVKM. DNA for the CDR3: TGTGCCAGCAGTTTATACGGGAGGGGAACTCCCGGGGAGCTGTTTTTT. Protein sequence: CASSLYGRGTPGELFF.